The next 17 T cell receptor beta chains were all read from a single sample in a study of blood T cell repertoires in COVID-19. Some clones are missing from TCRdb's copy, which holds only in-frame ones; the method was immunoSEQ multiplex PCR. The sample holds approximately 100,000 clones; more than 75% are singletons and the top ten take under 30%. The sequenced sample was peripheral blood. All receptors derive from a human donor in a cohort sampled during active COVID-19.

In this sample, this clone turned up many times. The chain recombines TRBV19 with TRBJ2-3; 12 bases agree with TRBD1. CDR1 LNHDA and CDR2 SQIVND come from the germline V gene (reference sequence). There are 19 residues in the CDR3. The J segment lost 0 bases and the V segment lost 7 bases, leaving 14 bases of the junction unmatched. The CDR3, as DNA: TGTGCCAGTACCTCCTGGACGGGACAGGGGGCCCTAAGCACAGATACGCAGTATTTT. Protein sequence: CASTSWTGQGALSTDTQYF.

This clone is a singleton in its sample. The gene calls are TRBV7-3 and TRBJ2-3, with TRBD2 matching 12 bases. Per germline, CDR1 SGHTA and CDR2 FQGTGA. Trimming cost V 5 bases and J 3 bases; bases outside gene matches: 6. The CDR3 consists of 16 residues. The CDR3 DNA follows: TGTGCCAGCAGCCACCTAGCGGGAGGGAGAACAGATACGCAGTATTTT. Its translation is CASSHLAGGRTDTQYF.

This chain connects TRBV11-2 to TRBJ1-6; TRBD1 matches 7 bases. The V gene's germline CDR1 is SGHAT and CDR2 FQNNGV. The CDR3 covers 13 residues. V lost 6 bases, J lost 13 bases, and 9 bases stayed unmatched. The CDR3 nucleotides are TGTGCCAGCAGTTTTACAGGGGAAAGGCCCCTCCACTTT. This codes for CASSFTGERPLHF.

This clone came up a few times. The J gene is TRBJ2-1, the V gene TRBV29-1; TRBD2 agrees at 7 bases. The CDR3 has 12 residues. V gave up 7 bases and J gave up 5 bases; unmatched junction bases: 5. CDR1 is SQVTM and CDR2 is ANQGSEA in the germline V gene. The CDR3 reads CSAFGGDNEQFF. CDR3 nucleotide sequence: TGCAGCGCGTTTGGGGGGGACAATGAGCAGTTCTTC.

The chain joins TRBV5-1 to TRBJ2-2; 16 positions agree with TRBD2. The CDR3 is made up of 17 amino acids. The trim removed 3 bases at V and 5 bases at J, leaving 4 bases unmatched. CDR1 is SGHRS and CDR2 is YFSETQ in the germline V gene. CDR3 DNA sequence: TGCGCCAGCAGCTCGGGACTAGCGGGAGGGCCAACCGGGGAGCTGTTTTTT. This translates into CASSSGLAGGPTGELFF.

The chain links TRBV11-3 to TRBJ2-7; D gene uncertain. Germline CDR1 is SGHNT and CDR2 is YENEEA. The CDR3 length is 10 residues. Trimming shortened V by 5 bases and J by 9 bases, and 8 bases separated the two germline ends. CDR3 DNA sequence: TGTGCCAGCAGCCTCCCCGGGCAGTACTTC. Translating gives CASSLPGQYF. The full variable domain, completed using reference TRBV11-3 and TRBJ2-7, is EAGVVQSPRYKIIEKKQPVAFWCNPISGHNTLYWYLQNLGQGPELLIRYENEEAVDDSQLPKDRFSAERLKGVDSTLKIQPAELGDSAVYLCASSLPGQYFGPGTRLTVT.

CDR3 loop: CASSRQGEAEAFF. CDR3 bases: TGTGCCAGCAGCCGACAGGGGGAGGCTGAAGCTTTCTTT. The V and J genes are TRBV27 and TRBJ1-1, with 9 bases that match TRBD1. Germline assignment: CDR1 MNHEY and CDR2 SMNVEV (reference sequence). The ends lost 6 bases at V and 6 bases at J; junction bases unmatched: 5. CDR3 length: 13 amino acids.

This rearrangement joins TRBV5-8 to TRBJ2-1; D perhaps matches TRBD2 (6 bases). The CDR3 is 14 residues long. V lost 4 bases and J lost 4, with 12 bases in between. Looked up from germline, CDR1 is SGHTS and CDR2 is YDEGEE. The CDR3 DNA follows: TGTGCCAGCAGCCCCATCGGGGGATACAATGAGCAGTTCTTC. Translated: CASSPIGGYNEQFF.

This chain connects TRBV19 to TRBJ2-2, with D perhaps matching TRBD2 (5 bases). The germline V gene has CDR1 LNHDA and CDR2 SQIVND (reference sequence). V lost 0 bases, J lost 4 bases, and 9 bases lay in between. The CDR3 length is 15 residues. This CDR3 is CASSIETGSTGELFF. Written as DNA, the CDR3 is TGTGCCAGTAGTATAGAGACGGGGTCCACCGGGGAGCTGTTTTTT.

This chain links TRBV11-1 with TRBJ2-1; possibly TRBD1 for D (7 bases). V was trimmed by 5 bases and J by 2 bases, leaving 16 bases between them. CDR1 and CDR2 (germline): SGHAT, FQDESV (reference sequence). CDR3 length: 16 residues. The CDR3: CASSVSGGRTYNEQFF. For the CDR3, the DNA is TGTGCCAGCAGCGTTTCAGGGGGGAGAACCTACAATGAGCAGTTCTTC.

The chain combines TRBV19 with TRBJ1-5, with 8 bases aligning to TRBD1. The CDR3 contains 15 residues. Losses at the gene ends were 5 bases for V and 4 bases for J; bases not matched to a gene: 7. The germline gives CDR1 LNHDA, CDR2 SQIVND (reference sequence). CDR3 protein: CASSGPRQGNQPQHF. CDR3 in DNA: TGTGCCAGTAGTGGCCCAAGACAGGGGAATCAGCCCCAGCATTTT.

The V and J genes are TRBV6-2 or TRBV6-3 and TRBJ1-6; D unclear. The V end lost 5 bases, the J end lost 0 bases, and 11 bases lay between the germline ends. This CDR3 has 16 amino acids. CDR1 is MNHEY, CDR2 SVGEGT, per germline. Here the CDR3 reads CASSRVSSSYNSPLHF. The DNA for the CDR3 is TGTGCCAGCAGTCGAGTTTCGAGCTCCTATAATTCACCCCTCCACTTT.

The count of this clone is one. The V and J genes are TRBV5-5 and TRBJ1-5; 9 bases are shared with TRBD1. Trimming at V came to 0 bases and at J to 2 bases, leaving 3 bases not matched to a gene. CDR3 size: 16 residues. Germline CDR1 SGHKS, CDR2 YYEKEE (reference sequence). This chain's CDR3 is CASSLEGQGRNQPQHF. In DNA form, the CDR3 reads TGTGCCAGCAGCTTGGAAGGACAGGGGCGCAATCAGCCCCAGCATTTT.

The gene calls are TRBV15 and TRBJ2-7; D is perhaps TRBD2 (6 bases). This CDR3 spans 13 amino acids. CDR1 LNHNV and CDR2 YYDKDF come from the germline V gene (reference sequence). The V end lost 4 bases, the J end lost 2 bases, and 9 bases lay between the germline ends. The CDR3 loop is CATSKGGTYEQYF. DNA of the CDR3: TGTGCCACCAGCAAGGGCGGGACCTACGAGCAGTACTTC.

This chain connects TRBV5-1 to TRBJ2-3, with 7 bases aligning to TRBD2. V was pared by 4 bases and J by 1 base, with 18 bases of the junction left unmatched. In germline, CDR1 is SGHRS, CDR2 YFSETQ. The length of the CDR3 is 19 residues. The CDR3 nucleotides are TGCGCCAGCAGCCTCGTTGGGAGGGCTTCCCTTCGTGGCACAGATACGCAGTATTTT. Amino acids: CASSLVGRASLRGTDTQYF.

This clone has only a few counts. V is TRBV2 and J is TRBJ1-1, with 9 bases identical to TRBD1. After removal of 2 bases from V and 0 bases from J, the junction contained 1 base not matched to a gene. The CDR3 runs 15 residues. Germline-derived CDR1 and CDR2 are SNHLY and FYNNEI. Here the CDR3 reads CASSERTGVNTEAFF. In DNA form, the CDR3 reads TGTGCCAGCAGTGAAAGGACAGGGGTGAACACTGAAGCTTTCTTT.

This clone has just a few counts. The genes are TRBV7-8 and TRBJ1-2; no firm D call. This CDR3 is 14 amino acids long. Germline lookup yields CDR1 SGHVS and CDR2 FQNEAQ. The V gene lost 5 bases and the J gene lost 7 bases, with 17 bases spanning the gap. The CDR3 sequence: CASSLDFAAPGYTF. CDR3 DNA sequence: TGTGCCAGCAGCCTTGACTTTGCGGCCCCTGGCTACACCTTC.